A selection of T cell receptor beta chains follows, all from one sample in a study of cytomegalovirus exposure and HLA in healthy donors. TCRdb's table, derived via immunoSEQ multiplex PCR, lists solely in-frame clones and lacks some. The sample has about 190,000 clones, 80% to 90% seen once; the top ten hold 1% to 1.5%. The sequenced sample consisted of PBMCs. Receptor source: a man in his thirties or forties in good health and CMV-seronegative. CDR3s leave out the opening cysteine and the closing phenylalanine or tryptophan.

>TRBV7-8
ASSTSEIENIQY
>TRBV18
ASSPQGGGVYEQY
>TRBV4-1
ASSPPRGVIDTQY
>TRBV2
ASRPSGRSGELF
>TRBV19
ASSWARGNTEAF
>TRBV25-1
ASSAQDYTEAF
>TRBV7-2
ASSLGQNYEQY
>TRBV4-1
ASSQDASQNTEAF
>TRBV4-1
ASSRARGTNTDTQY
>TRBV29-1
SEGTGGYGYT
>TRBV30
AWSLIRNTEAF
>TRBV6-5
ASSSGDGYT
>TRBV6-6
ASSADRGDGYT
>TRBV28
ASSPSLAASSYEQY
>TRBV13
ASSFSGTTYEQY
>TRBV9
ASSLGQGYEQY
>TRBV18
ASSSRSRNGNTEAF
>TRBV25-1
ASSEEATGVGEQY
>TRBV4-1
ASRSRQASYEQY
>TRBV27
ASSSPNDRFRAPLH
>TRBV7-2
ASSLRLGAGGYT
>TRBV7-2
ASSFRDRLPNTEAF
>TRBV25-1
ASTGTEAF
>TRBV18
ASSPSGNTEAF
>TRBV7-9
ASRIGTGRQNTGELF
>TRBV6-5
ASRTGGVNEKLF
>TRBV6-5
ASIHGNRGGTEAF